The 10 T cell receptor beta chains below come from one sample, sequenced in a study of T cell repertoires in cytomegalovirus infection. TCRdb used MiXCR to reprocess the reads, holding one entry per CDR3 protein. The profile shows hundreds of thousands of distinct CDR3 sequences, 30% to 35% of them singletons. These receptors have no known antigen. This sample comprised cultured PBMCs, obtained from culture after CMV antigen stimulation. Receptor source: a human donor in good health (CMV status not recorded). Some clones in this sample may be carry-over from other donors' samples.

The CDR3 DNA follows: TGTGCCAGCACCGACAGCTACGAGCAGTACGTC. Amino acids: CASTDSYEQYV. This chain uses TRBV6-1 with TRBJ2-7; D might be TRBD1 (5 bases). Trimming pared 7 bases from V and 3 bases from J, leaving 7 bases between. Germline CDR1 reads MNHNS; CDR2 reads SASEGT. This CDR3 has 11 amino acids.

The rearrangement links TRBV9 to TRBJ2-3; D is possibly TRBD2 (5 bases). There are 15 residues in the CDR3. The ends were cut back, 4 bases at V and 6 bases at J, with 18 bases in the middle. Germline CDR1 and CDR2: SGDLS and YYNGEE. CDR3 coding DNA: TGTGCCAGCAGCCCCGAGGGAAACAGACATGATACGCAGTATTTT. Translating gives CASSPEGNRHDTQYF.

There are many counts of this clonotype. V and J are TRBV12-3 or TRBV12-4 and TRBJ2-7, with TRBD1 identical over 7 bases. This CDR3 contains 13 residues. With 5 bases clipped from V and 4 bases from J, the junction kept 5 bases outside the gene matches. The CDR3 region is CASSPGQTYEQYF. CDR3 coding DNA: TGTGCCAGCAGTCCGGGACAGACTTACGAGCAGTACTTC.

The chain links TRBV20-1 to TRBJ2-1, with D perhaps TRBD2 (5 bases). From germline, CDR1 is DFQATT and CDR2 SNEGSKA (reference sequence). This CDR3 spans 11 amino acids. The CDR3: CSGNSYNEQFF. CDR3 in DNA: TGCTCGGGGAATTCCTACAATGAGCAGTTCTTC.

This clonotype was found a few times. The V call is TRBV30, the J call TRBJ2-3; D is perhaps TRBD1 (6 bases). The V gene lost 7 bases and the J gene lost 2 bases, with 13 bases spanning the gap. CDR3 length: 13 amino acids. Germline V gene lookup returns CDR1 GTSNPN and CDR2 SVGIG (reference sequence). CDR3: CALDRTVTDTQYF. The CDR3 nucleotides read TGTGCCTTAGACAGGACAGTCACAGATACGCAGTATTTT.

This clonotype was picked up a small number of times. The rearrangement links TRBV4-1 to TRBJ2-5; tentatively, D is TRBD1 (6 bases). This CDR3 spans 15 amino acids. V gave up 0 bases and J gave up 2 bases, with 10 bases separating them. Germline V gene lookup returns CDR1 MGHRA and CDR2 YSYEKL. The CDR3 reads CASSQDGTQQETQYF. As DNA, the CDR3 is TGCGCCAGCAGCCAAGACGGGACACAACAAGAGACCCAGTACTTC.

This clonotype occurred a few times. The CDR3 DNA follows: TGTGCCAGCAGTCCGGACACTAGGGCCACCAATGAGCAGTTCTTC. Protein product: CASSPDTRATNEQFF. V usage is TRBV6-2 or TRBV6-3 and J usage is TRBJ2-1; the D gene could be TRBD1 or TRBD2 (5 bases each). The CDR3 sequence is 15 residues long. V lost 5 bases, J lost 6 bases, and 17 bases lay in between. Germline assignment: CDR1 MNHEY and CDR2 SVGEGT.

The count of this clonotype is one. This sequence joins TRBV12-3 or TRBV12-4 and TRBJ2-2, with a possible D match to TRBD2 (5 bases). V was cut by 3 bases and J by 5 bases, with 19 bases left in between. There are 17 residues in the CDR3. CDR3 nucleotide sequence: TGTGCCAGCAGTTTGTGGACTTGGGCGGAGAGGACCGGGGAGCTGTTTTTT. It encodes CASSLWTWAERTGELFF.

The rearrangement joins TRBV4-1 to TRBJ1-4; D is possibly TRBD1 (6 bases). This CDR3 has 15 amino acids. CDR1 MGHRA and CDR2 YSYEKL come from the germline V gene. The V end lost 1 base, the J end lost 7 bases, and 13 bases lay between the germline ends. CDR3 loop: CASSQVYGQSEKLFF. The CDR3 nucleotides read TGCGCCAGCAGCCAAGTATATGGACAGAGTGAAAAACTGTTTTTT.

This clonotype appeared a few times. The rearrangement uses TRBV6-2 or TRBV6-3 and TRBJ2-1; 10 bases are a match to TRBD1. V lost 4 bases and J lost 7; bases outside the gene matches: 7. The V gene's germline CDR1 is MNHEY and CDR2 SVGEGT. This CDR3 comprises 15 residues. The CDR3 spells CASSFATGGRNEQFF. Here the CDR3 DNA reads TGTGCCAGCAGTTTTGCGACAGGGGGCCGGAATGAGCAGTTCTTC.